This T cell receptor beta chain came from a study of blood T cell repertoires in COVID-19. The data were produced by immunoSEQ multiplex PCR, yet TCRdb's version contains in-frame clones alone and is incomplete. The table lists 97,000 or so clones, 87% of them singletons. The CDR3 covers 14 residues. V lost 0 bases to trimming and J lost 4 bases, with 9 bases between them. In germline, CDR1 is LGHNA, CDR2 YNFKEQ. This TCR came from a man in his forties or fifties with active COVID-19. Sequences were obtained from peripheral blood. This chain links TRBV4-2 with TRBJ1-2; D uncertain. CDR3 loop: CASSQEQQPYGYTF. For the CDR3, the DNA is TGTGCCAGCAGCCAAGAGCAACAGCCCTATGGCTACACCTTC.